These 3 T cell receptor beta chains were sequenced from one sample in a study of patients and donors after allogeneic stem cell transplantation. TCRdb analysed the RT-PCR reads with MiXCR anew, one entry per CDR3 protein. The table lists about a million distinct CDR3 sequences, about 20% of them singletons. The specimen was blood, either unsorted or a sorted T cell fraction (not recorded which). These receptors were collected from a human donor who was either an allogeneic HSCT recipient or a stem cell or donor lymphocyte infusion donor (not recorded which). It is not recorded whose cells these are; they may come from a transplant donor.

The chain joins TRBV10-3 to TRBJ2-2; D possibly corresponds to TRBD1 (6 bases). V lost 6 bases to trimming and J lost 4 bases, with 9 bases between them. Germline loops: CDR1 ENHRY, CDR2 SYGVKD. The CDR3 length is 13 residues. The DNA of the CDR3 is TGTGCCATCAGAGCGGACAGCACCGGGGAGCTGTTTTTT. Translating it yields CAIRADSTGELFF.

This clonotype was observed a handful of times. V gene TRBV6-5 combines with J gene TRBJ2-7; TRBD1 might be the D (5 bases). Trimming pared 3 bases from V and 0 bases from J, leaving 12 bases between. The CDR3 contains 15 residues. Germline CDR1 MNHEY, CDR2 SVGAGI. CDR3 DNA sequence: TGTGCCAGCAGTTATGAGGCAGGGCTCTCCTACGAGCAGTACTTC. Protein: CASSYEAGLSYEQYF.

This clonotype was picked up one time. The V and J genes are TRBV4-2 and TRBJ1-2, with a tentative D call TRBD1 (5 bases). Germline CDR1 LGHNA, CDR2 YNFKEQ. This CDR3 has 15 amino acids. With 4 bases removed from V and 2 bases from J, the gap between germline ends came to 14 bases. The chain's CDR3 is CASSPRAGDNYGYTF. CDR3 in DNA: TGTGCCAGCAGCCCCAGGGCTGGGGACAACTATGGCTACACCTTC.